Sequencing of this T cell receptor beta chain was carried out in a study of CD8+CD57+ T cells in acquired aplastic anemia. Genomic DNA, serving as template, underwent TCR beta VDJ and CDR3 profiling. TCRdb re-called the reads with MiXCR, one entry per CDR3 protein. The repertoire holds approximately 190,000 distinct CDR3 sequences, around 45% seen once, with approximately 9.7% in the top ten. Sequencing was done on patients that had shown CD8+CD57+ cell expansion by flow cytometry. Germline assignment: CDR1 LNHDA and CDR2 SQIVND (reference sequence). The CDR3 is 15 amino acids. V lost 4 bases to trimming and J lost 0 bases; unmatched junction nucleotides: 4.

The chain joins TRBV19 to TRBJ2-3; 7 bases match TRBD2. This TCR came from a human donor with aplastic anemia. Input material: sorted CD4+, CD8+, or CD8+CD57+ T cells (not recorded which) from PBMCs. DNA of the CDR3: TGTGCCAGTAGTAGGCGGGAGAGAAGCACAGATACGCAGTATTTT. It translates to CASSRRERSTDTQYF.